This is a list of T cell receptor beta chains from one sample in a study of TIL therapy for anti-PD-1-resistant metastatic lung cancer. Clones were read by immunoSEQ multiplex PCR, and TCRdb kept only the in-frame ones, dropping some. In the table there are nearly 60,000 clones, more than 60% of which are singletons. Sample: blood, taken at baseline. These receptors all stem from a person between 30 and 79 years old with non-small cell lung cancer. CDR3s include the opening cysteine and the closing phenylalanine or tryptophan. D genes are given only for firm matches. Expanded clones get a size class; other rows say once, few or many, or leave the size out.

TRBV6-6	.	TRBJ2-2	.	CASSYSLGVTGELFF	TGTGCCAGCAGTTACTCGCTAGGAGTTACCGGGGAGCTGTTTTTT
TRBV15	.	TRBJ2-3	.	CATSRVAETDTQYF	TGTGCCACCAGCAGAGTCGCAGAAACAGATACGCAGTATTTT
TRBV25-1	.	TRBJ2-7	TRBD1	CASTRAGTGAYEQYF	TGTGCCAGCACTAGAGCCGGGACAGGGGCCTACGAGCAGTACTTC
TRBV30	once	TRBJ1-3	TRBD1	CAWSPIGTGASGNTIYF	TGTGCCTGGAGTCCGATCGGGACAGGGGCTAGTGGAAACACCATATATTTT
TRBV5-4	.	TRBJ2-4	TRBD1	CASSLGGTGGNIQYF	TGTGCCAGCAGCTTAGGGGGGACAGGGGGCAACATTCAGTACTTC
TRBV7-9	.	TRBJ1-5	.	CASSLFGTDRNQPQHF	TGTGCCAGCAGCTTATTTGGGACGGACCGCAATCAGCCCCAGCATTTT
TRBV19	.	TRBJ1-5	.	CASSIQDSRQPQHF	TGTGCCAGTAGTATCCAGGATTCTCGTCAGCCCCAGCATTTT
TRBV27	.	TRBJ1-1	.	CASSSPRAYEAFF	TGTGCCAGCAGTTCCCCCCGGGCCTATGAAGCTTTCTTT
TRBV10-3	.	TRBJ2-7	TRBD1	CAIRTGDIYEQYF	TGTGCCATCAGGACAGGGGACATATACGAGCAGTACTTC
TRBV27	once	TRBJ2-7	TRBD2	CASSRSGGVSYEQYF	TGTGCCAGCAGCCGTAGCGGGGGCGTATCCTACGAGCAGTACTTC
TRBV7-2	.	TRBJ1-5	.	CASSLPAGGSQPQHF	TGTGCCAGCAGCTTACCGGCGGGGGGGAGTCAGCCCCAGCATTTT
TRBV28	once	TRBJ1-2	.	CASTTPDIYGYTF	TGTGCCAGCACTACCCCGGACATCTATGGCTACACCTTC
TRBV7-9	.	TRBJ2-1	.	CASSLVTYNEQFF	TGTGCCAGCAGCTTAGTAACTTACAATGAGCAGTTCTTC
TRBV19	.	TRBJ1-1	.	CASSKGPQQGTLNTEAFF	TGTGCCAGTAGTAAAGGCCCCCAACAGGGAACACTGAACACTGAAGCTTTCTTT
TRBV29-1	.	TRBJ1-2	.	CSVGSGANYGYTF	TGCAGCGTTGGTTCAGGAGCTAACTATGGCTACACCTTC
TRBV10-3	.	TRBJ2-5	TRBD2	CAISATSGGGQETQYF	TGTGCCATCAGCGCGACTAGCGGGGGGGGCCAAGAGACCCAGTACTTC
TRBV27	.	TRBJ2-1	TRBD2	CASSLMGGIYNEQFF	TGTGCCAGCAGTTTAATGGGAGGGATCTACAATGAGCAGTTCTTC
TRBV27	.	TRBJ2-3	TRBD2	CASSLAGGAVYTDTQYF	TGTGCCAGCAGTCTAGCGGGAGGGGCGGTATACACAGATACGCAGTATTTT
TRBV28	.	TRBJ1-2	.	CASGANYGYTF	TGTGCCAGCGGGGCGAACTATGGCTACACCTTC
TRBV28	.	TRBJ1-1	.	CASSFLRLTVNTEAFF	TGTGCCAGCAGTTTCCTCCGGCTGACCGTGAACACTGAAGCTTTCTTT
TRBV4-1	few	TRBJ1-1	TRBD1	CASSRGQGPNTEAFF	TGCGCCAGCAGCCGAGGACAGGGACCGAACACTGAAGCTTTCTTT
TRBV6-4	.	TRBJ2-7	.	CARVVCLPAPLSYEQYF	TGTGCCAGAGTAGTGTGCTTACCTGCCCCCCTCTCCTACGAGCAGTACTTC
TRBV25-1	few	TRBJ1-4	TRBD1	CASSTPDRVNEKLFF	TGTGCCAGCAGCACCCCGGACAGGGTTAATGAAAAACTGTTTTTT
TRBV4-1	.	TRBJ2-7	.	CASSPRPYRASYEQYF	TGCGCCAGCAGCCCCCGCCCGTACAGAGCCTCCTACGAGCAGTACTTC
TRBV7-8	.	TRBJ1-4	TRBD1	CASSLGQFNEKLFF	TGTGCCAGCAGCTTGGGACAGTTTAATGAAAAACTGTTTTTT
TRBV7-9	.	TRBJ1-6	.	CASSSQGSVNSPLHF	TGTGCCAGCAGCTCCCAGGGAAGCGTTAATTCACCCCTCCACTTT
TRBV30	.	TRBJ2-3	.	CAWVPGLGTDTQYF	TGTGCCTGGGTCCCGGGGTTAGGCACAGATACGCAGTATTTT
TRBV7-9	.	TRBJ2-7	TRBD2	CASSSPGTSGYEQYF	TGTGCCAGCAGCTCGCCCGGGACTAGCGGATACGAGCAGTACTTC
TRBV6-5	few	TRBJ1-3	.	CASSATAAGNTIYF	TGTGCCAGCAGTGCCACAGCAGCTGGAAACACCATATATTTT
TRBV28	.	TRBJ1-5	TRBD1	CASTTWGGGYNQPQHF	TGTGCCAGCACCACTTGGGGAGGGGGCTATAATCAGCCCCAGCATTTT
TRBV14	.	TRBJ1-1	.	CASSQDFSTEAFF	TGTGCCAGCAGCCAAGATTTCAGCACTGAAGCTTTCTTT
TRBV29-1	.	TRBJ2-7	TRBD2	CSVGGGSGSTEQYF	TGCAGCGTTGGGGGTGGTAGCGGGAGTACCGAGCAGTACTTC
TRBV27	.	TRBJ2-7	TRBD2	CASSRGLAVYEQYF	TGTGCCAGCAGTCGGGGACTAGCGGTCTACGAGCAGTACTTC
TRBV28	.	TRBJ2-3	TRBD2	CASSFSLADSPSTDTQYF	TGTGCCAGCAGTTTTAGTCTAGCGGATTCTCCTAGCACAGATACGCAGTATTTT
TRBV12-5	.	TRBJ1-3	.	CASGDLGAGNTIYF	TGTGCTAGTGGGGACCTAGGGGCTGGAAACACCATATATTTT
TRBV18	.	TRBJ2-5	TRBD2	CASSPSEGGETQYF	TGTGCCAGCTCACCATCGGAGGGAGGGGAGACCCAGTACTTC
TRBV30	.	TRBJ2-4	.	CAWTSGNIQYF	TGTGCCTGGACTTCAGGGAACATTCAGTACTTC
TRBV7-3	few	TRBJ2-5	.	CASSLMAQGETQYF	TGTGCCAGCAGCTTAATGGCGCAGGGAGAGACCCAGTACTTC
TRBV28	.	TRBJ1-4	.	CASSRWEATNEKLFF	TGTGCCAGCAGTCGGTGGGAGGCAACTAATGAAAAACTGTTTTTT
TRBV5-1	once	TRBJ2-3	TRBD2	CASSAAGGGDTQYF	TGCGCCAGCAGCGCAGCGGGAGGGGGAGATACGCAGTATTTT
TRBV6-6	few	TRBJ2-1	TRBD2	CASSSGTSGVEQFF	TGTGCCAGCAGCTCCGGGACTAGTGGAGTGGAGCAGTTCTTC
TRBV6-6	.	TRBJ1-5	TRBD1	CASSYSGTANQPQHF	TGTGCCAGCAGTTACTCGGGGACAGCAAATCAGCCCCAGCATTTT
TRBV2	.	TRBJ1-2	TRBD1	CARGGQGALYGYTF	TGTGCCAGAGGCGGACAGGGGGCGTTATATGGCTACACCTTC
TRBV6-5	.	TRBJ2-4	TRBD2	CASSYGREGAKNIQYF	TGTGCCAGCAGTTACGGCAGGGAGGGGGCCAAAAACATTCAGTACTTC
TRBV11-3	.	TRBJ2-3	.	CASSLRSAGASTDTQYF	TGTGCCAGCAGCTTAAGATCAGCGGGTGCTAGCACAGATACGCAGTATTTT
TRBV7-9	.	TRBJ1-5	.	CASSFTGNQPQHF	TGTGCCAGCAGTTTTACAGGGAATCAGCCCCAGCATTTT
TRBV7-7	once	TRBJ2-5	.	CASSLGTVQETQYF	TGTGCCAGCAGCTTAGGGACAGTACAAGAGACCCAGTACTTC